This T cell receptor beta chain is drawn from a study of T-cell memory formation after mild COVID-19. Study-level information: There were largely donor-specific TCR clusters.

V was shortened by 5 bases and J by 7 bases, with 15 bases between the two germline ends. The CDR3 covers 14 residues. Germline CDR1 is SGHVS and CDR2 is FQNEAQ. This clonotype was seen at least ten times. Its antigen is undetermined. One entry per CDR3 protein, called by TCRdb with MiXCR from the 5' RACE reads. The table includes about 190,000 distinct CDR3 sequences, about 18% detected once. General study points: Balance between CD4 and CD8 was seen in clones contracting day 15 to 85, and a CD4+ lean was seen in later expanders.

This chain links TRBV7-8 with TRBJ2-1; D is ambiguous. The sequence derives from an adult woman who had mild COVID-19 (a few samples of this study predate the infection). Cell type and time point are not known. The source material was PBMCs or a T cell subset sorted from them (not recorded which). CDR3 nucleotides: TGTGCCAGCAGCCCGATGGACCTGCGGAATGAGCAGTTCTTC. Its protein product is CASSPMDLRNEQFF.